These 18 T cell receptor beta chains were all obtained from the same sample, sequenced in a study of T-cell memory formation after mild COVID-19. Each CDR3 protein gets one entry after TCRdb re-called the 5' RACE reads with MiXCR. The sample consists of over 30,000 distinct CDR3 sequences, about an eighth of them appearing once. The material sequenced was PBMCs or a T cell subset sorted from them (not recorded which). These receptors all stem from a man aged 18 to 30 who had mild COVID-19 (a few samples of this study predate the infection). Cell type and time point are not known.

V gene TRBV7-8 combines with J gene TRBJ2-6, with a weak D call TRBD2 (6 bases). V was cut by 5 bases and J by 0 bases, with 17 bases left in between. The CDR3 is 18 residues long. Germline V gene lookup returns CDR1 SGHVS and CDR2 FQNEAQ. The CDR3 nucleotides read TGTGCCAGCAGCACACGACTAGACCTCGCCTCTGGGGCCAACGTCCTGACTTTC. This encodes CASSTRLDLASGANVLTF.

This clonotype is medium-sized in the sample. The CDR3: CASSLGAQSYNEQFF. CDR3 DNA: TGTGCCAGCAGCTTGGGGGCTCAATCCTACAATGAGCAGTTCTTC. The chain is built from TRBV7-2 and TRBJ2-1, with D possibly TRBD1 on 6 matching bases. Germline CDR1 SGHTA, CDR2 FQGNSA. The germline V and J ends were trimmed by 3 bases and 1 base, with 10 bases remaining between them. This CDR3 has 15 residues.

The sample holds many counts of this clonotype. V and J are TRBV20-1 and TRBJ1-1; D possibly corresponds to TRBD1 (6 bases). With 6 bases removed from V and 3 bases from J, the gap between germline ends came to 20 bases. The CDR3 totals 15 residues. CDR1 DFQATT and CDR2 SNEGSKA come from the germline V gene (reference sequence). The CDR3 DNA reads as TGCAGTGCGTCCGGGTTCGGGGGCGCGGACACTGAAGCTTTCTTT. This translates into CSASGFGGADTEAFF.

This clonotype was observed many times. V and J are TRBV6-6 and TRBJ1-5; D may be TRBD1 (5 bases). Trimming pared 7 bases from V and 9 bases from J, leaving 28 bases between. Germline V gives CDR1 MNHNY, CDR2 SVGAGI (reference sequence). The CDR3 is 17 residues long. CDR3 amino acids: CASIDAVGEGALRPQHF. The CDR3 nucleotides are TGTGCCAGCATCGACGCCGTGGGGGAGGGAGCCTTACGGCCCCAGCATTTT.

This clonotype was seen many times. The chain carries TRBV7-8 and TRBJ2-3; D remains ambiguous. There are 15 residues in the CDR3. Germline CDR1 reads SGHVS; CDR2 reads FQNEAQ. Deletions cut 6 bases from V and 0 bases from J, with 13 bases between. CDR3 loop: CASRHGRISTDTQYF. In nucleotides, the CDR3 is TGTGCCAGCAGGCACGGACGGATTAGCACAGATACGCAGTATTTT.

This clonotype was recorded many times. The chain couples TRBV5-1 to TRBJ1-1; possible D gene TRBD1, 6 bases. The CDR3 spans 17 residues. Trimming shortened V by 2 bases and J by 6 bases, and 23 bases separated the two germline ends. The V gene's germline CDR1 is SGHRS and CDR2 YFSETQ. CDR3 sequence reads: CASSFRGGNFEASEAFF. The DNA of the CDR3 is TGCGCCAGCAGCTTTAGAGGGGGGAATTTTGAGGCTTCTGAAGCTTTCTTT.

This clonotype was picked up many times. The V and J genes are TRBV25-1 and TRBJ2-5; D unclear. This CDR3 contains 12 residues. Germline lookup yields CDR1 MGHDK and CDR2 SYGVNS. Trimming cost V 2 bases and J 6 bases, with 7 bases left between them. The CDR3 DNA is TGTGCCAGCAGTGAACTGGGAAAGACCCAGTACTTC. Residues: CASSELGKTQYF.

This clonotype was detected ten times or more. Here the CDR3 reads CASSGVVSGYNEQFF. CDR3 DNA sequence: TGTGCCAGCAGCGGCGTGGTGTCAGGCTACAATGAGCAGTTCTTC. This sequence joins TRBV7-2 and TRBJ2-1, with D unclear. The V end was cut by 5 bases, the J end by 3 bases, with 14 bases between. CDR1 SGHTA and CDR2 FQGNSA come from the germline V gene. The CDR3 contains 15 residues.

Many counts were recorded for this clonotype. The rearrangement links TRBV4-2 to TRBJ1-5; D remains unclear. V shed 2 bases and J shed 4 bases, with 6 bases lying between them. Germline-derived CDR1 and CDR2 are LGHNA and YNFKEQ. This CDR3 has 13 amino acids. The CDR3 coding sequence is TGTGCCAGCAGCCAATCGGAGAATCAGCCCCAGCATTTT. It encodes CASSQSENQPQHF.

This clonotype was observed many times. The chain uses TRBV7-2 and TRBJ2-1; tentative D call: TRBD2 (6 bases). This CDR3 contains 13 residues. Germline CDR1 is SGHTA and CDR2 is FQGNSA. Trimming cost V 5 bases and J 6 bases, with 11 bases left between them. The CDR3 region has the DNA TGTGCCAGCAGCCCGACTAGGTTCAATGAGCAGTTCTTC. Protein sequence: CASSPTRFNEQFF.

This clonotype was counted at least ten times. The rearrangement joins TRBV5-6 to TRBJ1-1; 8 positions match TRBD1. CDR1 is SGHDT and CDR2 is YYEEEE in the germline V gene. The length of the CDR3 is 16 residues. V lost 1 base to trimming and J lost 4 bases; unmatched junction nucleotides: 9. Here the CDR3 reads CASSLSSGGGGTEAFF. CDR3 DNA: TGTGCCAGCAGCTTGTCTTCAGGGGGCGGTGGCACTGAAGCTTTCTTT. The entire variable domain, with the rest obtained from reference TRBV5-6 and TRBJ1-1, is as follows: DAGVTQSPTHLIKTRGQQVTLRCSPKSGHDTVSWYQQALGQGPQFIFQYYEEEERQRGNFPDRFSGHQFPNYSSELNVNALLLGDSALYLCASSLSSGGGGTEAFFGQGTRLTVV.

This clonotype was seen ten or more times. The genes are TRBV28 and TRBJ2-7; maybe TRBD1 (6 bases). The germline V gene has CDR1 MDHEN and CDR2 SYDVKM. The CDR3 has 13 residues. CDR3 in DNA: TGTGCCAGCAGGGGTCCGGGACAAGCCACTATAAGCGTC. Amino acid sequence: CASRGPGQATISV.

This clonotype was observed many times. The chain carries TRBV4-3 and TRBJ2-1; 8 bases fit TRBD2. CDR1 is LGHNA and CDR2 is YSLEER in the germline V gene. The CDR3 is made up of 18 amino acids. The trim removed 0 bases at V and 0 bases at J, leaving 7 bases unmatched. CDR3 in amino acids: CASSQEPRGGFSYNEQFF. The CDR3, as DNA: TGCGCCAGCAGCCAAGAACCCCGGGGGGGGTTCTCCTACAATGAGCAGTTCTTC.

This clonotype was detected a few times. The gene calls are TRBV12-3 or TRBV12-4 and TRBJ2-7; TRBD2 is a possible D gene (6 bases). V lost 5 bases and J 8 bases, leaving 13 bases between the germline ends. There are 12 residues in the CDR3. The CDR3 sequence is CASSRPGTQQYF. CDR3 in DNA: TGTGCCAGCAGTCGCCCCGGGACTCAGCAGTACTTC.

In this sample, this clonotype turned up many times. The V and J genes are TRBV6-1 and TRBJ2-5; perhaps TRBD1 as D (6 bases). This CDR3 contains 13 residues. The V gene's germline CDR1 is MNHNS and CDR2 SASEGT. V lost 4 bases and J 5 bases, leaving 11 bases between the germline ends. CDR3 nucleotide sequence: TGTGCCAGCAGTGTACAGGGTCGGGAGACCCAGTACTTC. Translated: CASSVQGRETQYF.

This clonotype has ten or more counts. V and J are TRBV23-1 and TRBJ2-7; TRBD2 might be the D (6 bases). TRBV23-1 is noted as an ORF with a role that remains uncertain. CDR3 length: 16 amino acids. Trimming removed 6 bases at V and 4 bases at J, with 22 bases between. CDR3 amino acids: CASRAVFAGRSYEQYV. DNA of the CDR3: TGCGCCAGCAGAGCCGTGTTCGCGGGACGGAGTTACGAGCAGTACGTC.

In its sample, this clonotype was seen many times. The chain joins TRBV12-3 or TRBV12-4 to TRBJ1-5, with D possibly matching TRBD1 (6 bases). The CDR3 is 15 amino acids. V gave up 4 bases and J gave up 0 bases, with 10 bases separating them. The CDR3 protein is CASSWTANSNQPQHF. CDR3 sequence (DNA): TGTGCCAGCAGTTGGACAGCTAATAGCAATCAGCCCCAGCATTTT.

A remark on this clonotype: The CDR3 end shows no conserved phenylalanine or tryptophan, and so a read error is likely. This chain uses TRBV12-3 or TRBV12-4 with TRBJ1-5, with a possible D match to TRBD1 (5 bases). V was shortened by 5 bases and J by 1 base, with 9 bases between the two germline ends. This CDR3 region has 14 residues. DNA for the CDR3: TGTGCCAGCAGTACTGAGGGGAGCAATCAGCCCCAGCATTTG. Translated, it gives CASSTEGSNQPQHL.